Below are 10 T cell receptor beta chains sequenced from a single sample in a study of T cells in tuberculosis. Data came from immunoSEQ multiplex PCR; TCRdb stores just in-frame clones and leaves some out. The sample consists of roughly 34,000 clones, roughly 87% of them appearing once. Time point meaning: new active TB diagnosis, blood taken before or within 7 days of starting treatment. Sequencing used PBMCs, obtained at tuberculosis diagnosis. The origin of the receptors is an adult with tuberculosis.

The chain uses TRBV29-1 and TRBJ2-1, with TRBD1 as a possible D gene (8 bases). The CDR3 is made up of 14 amino acids. Germline CDR1 is SQVTM and CDR2 is ANQGSEA. V was shortened by 8 bases and J by 3 bases, with 17 bases between the two germline ends. DNA of the CDR3: TGCAGCATCAGGACAGGGAGGGTCTACAATGAGCAGTTCTTC. As protein: CSIRTGRVYNEQFF.

The CDR3 spells CASRTTLAGPSYEQYF. CDR3 in DNA: TGTGCCAGTAGAACTACTTTAGCGGGCCCCTCCTACGAGCAGTACTTC. The chain couples TRBV19 to TRBJ2-7, with 7 bases that match TRBD2. With V trimmed by 6 bases and J by 0 bases, 11 bases remained unmatched. Germline V CDR1 and CDR2: LNHDA, SQIVND (reference sequence). The CDR3 covers 16 residues.

V usage is TRBV10-1 and J usage is TRBJ2-7; D unclear. The CDR3 sequence is 12 residues long. V was cut by 2 bases and J by 3 bases, with 5 bases left in between. Germline CDR1 WNHNN, CDR2 SYGVQD (reference sequence). DNA of the CDR3: TGCGCCAGCAGTGAGAATTACTACGAGCAGTACTTC. It translates to CASSENYYEQYF.

This clone was recorded once. This chain links TRBV28 with TRBJ1-5; D is uncertain. V lost 3 bases and J lost 1, with 7 bases in between. CDR3 length equals 14 residues. Looked up from germline, CDR1 is MDHEN and CDR2 is SYDVKM. DNA for the CDR3: TGTGCCAGCAGTTTGGACTTAAGCAATCAGCCCCAGCATTTT. Translated: CASSLDLSNQPQHF.

The rearrangement links TRBV15 to TRBJ1-1; TRBD1 agrees at 7 bases. V shed 5 bases and J 3 bases; nucleotides not matched to a gene: 3. This CDR3 contains 13 residues. Germline CDR1 and CDR2: LNHNV and YYDKDF (reference sequence). The CDR3 coding sequence is TGTGCCACCAGCGGCGGACAGGACACTGAAGCTTTCTTT. This translates into CATSGGQDTEAFF.

The chain links TRBV7-6 to TRBJ2-7, with D perhaps TRBD1 (6 bases). Germline CDR1 reads SGHVS; CDR2 reads FNYEAQ. Trimming cost V 5 bases and J 2 bases, with 16 bases left between them. The CDR3 spans 15 residues. CDR3 region: CASSSPGTFAYEQYF. The DNA for the CDR3 is TGTGCCAGCAGCAGTCCGGGGACATTCGCCTACGAGCAGTACTTC.

The CDR3 sequence: CASSDSRAKNIQYF. The CDR3 coding sequence is TGTGCCAGCAGTGATAGCAGAGCCAAAAACATTCAGTACTTC. The chain carries TRBV2 and TRBJ2-4, with D hard to call. V was cut by 3 bases and J by 0 bases, with 6 bases left in between. Germline V gives CDR1 SNHLY, CDR2 FYNNEI. The CDR3 loop spans 14 amino acids.

This clone was seen only once. V usage is TRBV10-1 and J usage is TRBJ1-1, with unresolved D. Trimming took 0 bases from V and 5 from J, leaving 10 bases between them. Germline lookup yields CDR1 WNHNN and CDR2 SYGVQD (reference sequence). There are 14 residues in the CDR3. CDR3 coding DNA: TGCGCCAGCAGTGAGTCGTTTGAGGATACTGAAGCTTTCTTT. Amino acids: CASSESFEDTEAFF.

This clone turned up a few times. This sequence joins TRBV10-3 and TRBJ1-5; D is undetermined. The CDR3 consists of 14 residues. CDR1 is ENHRY, CDR2 SYGVKD, per germline. V was cut by 6 bases and J by 7 bases, with 16 bases left in between. CDR3 nucleotides: TGTGCCATCAGGAAAGAGGGCTCAAACCAGCCCCAGCATTTT. It specifies CAIRKEGSNQPQHF.

V gene TRBV28 combines with J gene TRBJ2-7, with D possibly matching TRBD2 (6 bases). Germline V gene lookup returns CDR1 MDHEN and CDR2 SYDVKM. The CDR3 totals 13 residues. Trimming cost V 5 bases and J 3 bases, with 11 bases left between them. CDR3 in amino acids: CASSPGGFYEQYF. CDR3 nucleotide sequence: TGTGCCAGCAGTCCCGGGGGATTCTACGAGCAGTACTTC.